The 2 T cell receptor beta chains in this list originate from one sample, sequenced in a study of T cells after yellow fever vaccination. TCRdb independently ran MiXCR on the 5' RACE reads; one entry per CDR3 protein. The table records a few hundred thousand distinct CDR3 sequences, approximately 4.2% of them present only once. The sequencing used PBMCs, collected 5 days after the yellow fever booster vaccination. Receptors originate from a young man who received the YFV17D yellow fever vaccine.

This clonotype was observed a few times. The CDR3 DNA follows: TGTGCCAGCTCCCCGAGGACAGCCTACCAAGAGACCCAGTACTTC. Protein sequence: CASSPRTAYQETQYF. This chain joins TRBV11-2 and TRBJ2-5; possible D gene TRBD1, 6 bases. CDR1 is SGHAT, CDR2 FQNNGV, per germline. The CDR3 loop spans 15 amino acids. Trimming pared 8 bases from V and 0 bases from J, leaving 16 bases between.

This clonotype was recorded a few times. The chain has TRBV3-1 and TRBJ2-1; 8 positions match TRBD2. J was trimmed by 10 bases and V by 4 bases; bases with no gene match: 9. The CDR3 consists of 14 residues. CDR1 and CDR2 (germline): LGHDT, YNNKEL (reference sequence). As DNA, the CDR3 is TGTGCCAGCAGCCGAGCGGGGGTGGAACACGAGCAGTTCTTC. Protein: CASSRAGVEHEQFF.